Below, 25 T cell receptor beta chains from the same sample are listed, as sequenced in a study of identical twins. TCRdb recomputed calls from the 5' RACE reads with MiXCR, one row per CDR3 protein. The sample records about 900,000 distinct CDR3 sequences, about 12% being singletons. These data were also filed under a second study, of yellow fever vaccine responses in identical twins.

The sequenced sample consisted of PBMCs. The receptors shown here come from a woman aged 18-35 years in good health.

This clonotype showed up just a few times. This sequence joins TRBV12-3 or TRBV12-4 and TRBJ2-1, with 9 positions matching TRBD2. The V gene end was trimmed by 2 bases and the J gene end by 12 bases; junction bases not matched to a gene: 11. The CDR3 has 15 amino acids. The CDR3 nucleotides read TGTGCCAGCAGTTTAATAGCGGGGGACAATGATAGGCAGTTCTTC. Its protein product is CASSLIAGDNDRQFF.

In this sample, this clonotype turned up a few times. V gene TRBV18 combines with J gene TRBJ1-1; D unresolved. Trimming left V 1 base short and J 1 base short, with 22 bases between. Germline CDR1 KGHSH, CDR2 LQKENI. This CDR3 region has 19 residues. CDR3 residues: CASSPLKVGGIGSNTEAFF. CDR3 DNA sequence: TGTGCCAGCTCACCACTTAAGGTCGGTGGAATCGGTTCGAACACTGAAGCTTTCTTT.

The genes are TRBV5-5 and TRBJ2-5; D perhaps matches TRBD1 (6 bases). This CDR3 has 15 amino acids. From germline, CDR1 is SGHKS and CDR2 YYEKEE (reference sequence). The V end lost 2 bases, the J end lost 2 bases, and 13 bases lay between the germline ends. The DNA of the CDR3 is TGTGCCAGCAGCTTACTGACAGGCGGACAAGAGACCCAGTACTTC. Protein: CASSLLTGGQETQYF.

This clonotype turned up a few times. The chain recombines TRBV10-2 with TRBJ2-5, with TRBD2 matching 7 bases. The V gene end was trimmed by 7 bases and the J gene end by 2 bases; junction bases not matched to a gene: 4. The CDR3 covers 13 residues. Germline V gene lookup returns CDR1 WSHSY and CDR2 SAAADI. CDR3 sequence: CASKAGVQETQYF. The CDR3 nucleotides read TGCGCCAGCAAGGCGGGGGTACAAGAGACCCAGTACTTC.

In this sample, this clonotype turned up a few times. CDR3 in amino acids: CASNLGQGRTGELFF. CDR3 coding DNA: TGTGCCAGCAACCTCGGACAGGGCCGGACCGGGGAGCTGTTTTTT. The chain links TRBV12-3 or TRBV12-4 to TRBJ2-2; 8 bases agree with TRBD1. Germline trimming cut 7 bases from V and 5 bases from J; bases unmatched to any gene: 9. The CDR3 runs to 15 residues.

This clonotype was seen only a few times. The V call is TRBV20-1, the J call TRBJ2-1, with a tentative D call TRBD2 (6 bases). Germline V lookup: CDR1 DFQATT, CDR2 SNEGSKA (reference sequence). V was trimmed by 0 bases and J by 8 bases, leaving 11 bases between them. The CDR3 spans 13 residues. The CDR3 here is CSARDHLAYEQFF. The DNA for the CDR3 is TGCAGTGCTAGAGATCACCTAGCGTATGAGCAGTTCTTC.

The table lists this clonotype with a few counts. The J gene is TRBJ2-1, the V gene TRBV15; no firm D call. Per germline, CDR1 LNHNV and CDR2 YYDKDF (reference sequence). CDR3 size: 14 residues. The ends were cut back, 6 bases at V and 5 bases at J, with 14 bases in the middle. This chain's CDR3 is CATRRGQVDNEQFF. For the CDR3, the DNA is TGTGCCACCAGACGCGGCCAAGTGGACAATGAGCAGTTCTTC. Full variable domain (remainder filled in from reference TRBV15 and TRBJ2-1): DAMVIQNPRYQVTQFGKPVTLSCSQTLNHNVMYWYQQKSSQAPKLLFHYYDKDFNNEADTPDNFQSRRPNTSFCFLDIRSPGLGDTAMYLCATRRGQVDNEQFFGPGTRLTVL.

V is TRBV11-1 and J is TRBJ2-1; D possibly matches TRBD1 or TRBD2 (7 bases each). This CDR3 is 19 amino acids long. Germline V gene sequence: CDR1 SGHAT, CDR2 FQDESV (reference sequence). V lost 7 bases to trimming and J lost 0 bases, with 25 bases between them. The chain's CDR3 is CASTQPQGGLHVSYNEQFF. The CDR3 coding sequence is TGTGCCAGCACCCAACCCCAGGGGGGGCTCCACGTCTCCTACAATGAGCAGTTCTTC.

This clonotype has only a few counts. The chain uses TRBV4-1 and TRBJ2-5; 12 bases align to TRBD2. CDR1 and CDR2 from the germline V gene are MGHRA and YSYEKL. This CDR3 is 17 amino acids long. Trimming removed 1 base from V and 5 bases from J; junction bases left unmatched: 8. CDR3 region: CASSQVPLAGGPETQYF. CDR3 DNA sequence: TGCGCCAGCAGCCAAGTCCCTCTAGCGGGAGGGCCGGAGACCCAGTACTTC.

The sample holds many counts of this clonotype. The J gene is TRBJ2-7, the V gene TRBV12-3 or TRBV12-4; tentatively, D is TRBD1 (6 bases). CDR3 length: 14 residues. V gave up 5 bases and J gave up 2 bases, with 13 bases separating them. CDR3 amino acids: CASSPRTAAYEQYF. In DNA form, the CDR3 reads TGTGCCAGCAGTCCTCGGACAGCAGCCTACGAGCAGTACTTC.

The V and J genes are TRBV19 and TRBJ2-2; D is tentatively TRBD1 or TRBD2 (5 bases each). With 3 bases removed from V and 0 bases from J, the gap between germline ends came to 8 bases. In germline, CDR1 is LNHDA, CDR2 SQIVND (reference sequence). The CDR3 has 15 amino acids. CDR3 coding DNA: TGTGCCAGTAGTATTCTGGGACCGAACACCGGGGAGCTGTTTTTT. Its protein product is CASSILGPNTGELFF.

This chain links TRBV12-5 with TRBJ2-7; D is possibly TRBD2 (6 bases). Trimming removed 4 bases from V and 6 bases from J, with 16 bases in between. The CDR3 runs 14 residues. Germline V gene data show CDR1 as LGHNT and CDR2 as FRNRAP. The DNA for the CDR3 is TGTGCTAGTGGTTCACTCACAGGTAGCGGCGAGCAGTACTTC. The encoded protein is CASGSLTGSGEQYF.

This chain joins TRBV20-1 and TRBJ1-3; D perhaps matches TRBD1 (5 bases). This CDR3 is built from 15 residues. With 0 bases removed from V and 2 bases from J, the gap between germline ends came to 11 bases. Germline CDR1 reads DFQATT; CDR2 reads SNEGSKA (reference sequence). The CDR3 nucleotides are TGCAGTGCTAGAGATGACGAGGGGACTGGAAACACCATATATTTT. The encoded protein is CSARDDEGTGNTIYF.

This clonotype turned up a few times. The chain is built from TRBV2 and TRBJ2-1; 10 bases align to TRBD1. This CDR3 is 15 amino acids long. Looked up from germline, CDR1 is SNHLY and CDR2 is FYNNEI. Trimming cost V 7 bases and J 8 bases; bases outside gene matches: 11. CDR3 coding DNA: TGTGCCAGCATTGCCGACAGGGGGCTAGGGGATGAGCAGTTCTTC. Translated, it gives CASIADRGLGDEQFF.

J is TRBJ1-1 and V is TRBV6-1; 9 bases are shared with TRBD1. CDR1 is MNHNS and CDR2 is SASEGT in the germline V gene. Losses at the gene ends were 6 bases for V and 3 bases for J; bases not matched to a gene: 11. The CDR3 has 16 residues. This CDR3 is CASSKDRGGWYTEAFF. The DNA of the CDR3 is TGTGCCAGCAGCAAGGACAGGGGCGGGTGGTACACTGAAGCTTTCTTT.

This clonotype was counted between two and nine times. The chain recombines TRBV12-3 or TRBV12-4 with TRBJ2-5, with 12 bases lining up with TRBD1. Germline trimming cut 6 bases from V and 5 bases from J; bases unmatched to any gene: 10. The CDR3 has 16 amino acids. CDR3: CASSSDGTGGLETQYF. The CDR3 DNA is TGTGCCAGCAGCTCAGACGGGACAGGGGGCCTGGAGACCCAGTACTTC.

This clonotype was recorded many times. CDR3 region: CASRVTIGADTQYF. In DNA, the CDR3 is TGCGCCAGCAGGGTCACTATTGGGGCAGATACGCAGTATTTT. This rearrangement joins TRBV5-1 to TRBJ2-3; D uncertain. Trimming removed 5 bases at V and 4 bases at J, with 14 bases between. The CDR3 consists of 14 residues. The germline gives CDR1 SGHRS, CDR2 YFSETQ.

The V and J genes are TRBV10-3 and TRBJ1-4, with 9 bases that match TRBD1. Trimming removed 2 bases from V and 7 bases from J; junction bases left unmatched: 8. Germline loops: CDR1 ENHRY, CDR2 SYGVKD. The CDR3 consists of 16 residues. CDR3 nucleotides: TGTGCCATCAGTGAGCCGGGACAGGGAAACGGTGAAAAACTGTTTTTT. This translates into CAISEPGQGNGEKLFF.

This clonotype was detected ten times or more. The gene calls are TRBV14 and TRBJ1-1; TRBD1 is a possible D gene (5 bases). CDR3 length equals 13 residues. Germline CDR1 and CDR2: SGHDN and FVKESK. Trimming removed 7 bases from V and 7 bases from J, with 16 bases in between. In DNA, the CDR3 is TGTGCCAGCAACTCAGGGCTCTCGCGTGAAGCTTTCTTT. It specifies CASNSGLSREAFF.

This clonotype was seen a few times. The rearrangement uses TRBV6-1 and TRBJ1-1; D is uncertain. In germline, CDR1 is MNHNS, CDR2 SASEGT. CDR3 length equals 13 residues. V lost 4 bases and J lost 3, with 9 bases in between. The CDR3 DNA reads as TGTGCCAGCAGTGTAGGGATCTACACTGAAGCTTTCTTT. This codes for CASSVGIYTEAFF.

Many counts were recorded for this clonotype. This chain links TRBV3-1 with TRBJ1-4; TRBD1 is a possible D gene (5 bases). The germline V gene encodes CDR1 LGHDT and CDR2 YNNKEL (reference sequence). The CDR3 extends over 16 amino acids. The germline V and J ends were trimmed by 2 bases and 3 bases, with 13 bases remaining between them. The CDR3 DNA follows: TGTGCCAGCAGCCAACTGCGAGGGACGGCTAATGAAAAACTGTTTTTT. The encoded protein is CASSQLRGTANEKLFF.

This rearrangement joins TRBV7-9 to TRBJ1-4; D not certain. The germline CDR1 and CDR2 sequences are SEHNR and FQNEAQ (reference sequence). Trimming cost V 5 bases and J 3 bases, with 16 bases left between them. The CDR3 loop spans 16 amino acids. This CDR3 is CASSRAWSASNEKLFF. Written as DNA, the CDR3 is TGTGCCAGCAGCCGAGCTTGGTCAGCATCTAATGAAAAACTGTTTTTT.

This clonotype came up a few times. The chain combines TRBV7-6 with TRBJ2-1; 12 nucleotides align to TRBD2. Germline V gene sequence: CDR1 SGHVS, CDR2 FNYEAQ. The CDR3 is 18 amino acids. Trimming at V came to 5 bases and at J to 0 bases, leaving 8 bases not matched to a gene. CDR3 protein: CASSAMTSGGSSYNEQFF. CDR3 coding DNA: TGTGCCAGCAGCGCCATGACTAGCGGGGGAAGCTCCTACAATGAGCAGTTCTTC.

The chain carries TRBV9 and TRBJ2-3, with TRBD1 as a possible D gene (5 bases). V was pared by 3 bases and J by 3 bases, with 14 bases between. From germline, CDR1 is SGDLS and CDR2 YYNGEE. This CDR3 comprises 15 residues. CDR3 bases: TGTGCCAGCAGCGCAAGTCAGGGCCCGACAGATACGCAGTATTTT. Protein sequence: CASSASQGPTDTQYF.

The chain recombines TRBV10-1 with TRBJ2-2; no reliable D call. V dropped 2 bases and J dropped 1 base, with 8 bases sitting between them. The germline V gene encodes CDR1 WNHNN and CDR2 SYGVQD (reference sequence). The CDR3 totals 15 residues. This CDR3 reads CASSEDAKNTGELFF. The CDR3 DNA sequence: TGCGCCAGCAGTGAGGACGCCAAGAACACCGGGGAGCTGTTTTTT.